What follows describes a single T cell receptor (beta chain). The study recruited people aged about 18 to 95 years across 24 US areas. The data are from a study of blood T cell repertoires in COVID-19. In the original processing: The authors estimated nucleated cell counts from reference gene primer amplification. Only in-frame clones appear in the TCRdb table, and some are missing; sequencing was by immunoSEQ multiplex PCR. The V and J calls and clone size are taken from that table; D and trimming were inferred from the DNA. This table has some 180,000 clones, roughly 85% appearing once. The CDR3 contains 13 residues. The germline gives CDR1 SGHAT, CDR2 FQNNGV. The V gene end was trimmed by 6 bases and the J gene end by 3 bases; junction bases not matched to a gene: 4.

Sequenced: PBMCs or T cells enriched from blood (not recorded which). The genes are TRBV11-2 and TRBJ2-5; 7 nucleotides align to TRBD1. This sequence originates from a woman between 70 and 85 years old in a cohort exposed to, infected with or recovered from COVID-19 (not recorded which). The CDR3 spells CASRYTGEETQYF. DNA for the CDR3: TGTGCCAGCAGATATACAGGGGAAGAGACCCAGTACTTC.